A selection of T cell receptor beta chains follows, all from one sample in a study of T cell repertoires in cytomegalovirus infection. One entry per CDR3 protein, called by TCRdb with MiXCR from the reads. The table lists 380,000 or so distinct CDR3 sequences, approximately 35% of them singletons. Their specific antigens are unknown. The input for sequencing was cultured PBMCs, taken from culture after CMV antigen stimulation. The origin of the receptors is a human donor in good health (CMV status not recorded). Some clones in this sample may be carry-over from other donors' samples. CDR3s include the opening cysteine and the closing phenylalanine or tryptophan. Fields, in order: D gene, J gene, clone size, V gene, CDR3 DNA, CDR3 protein. The D gene is left open where the match is weak. The size field is filled for only some rows; it gives once, few, many or a size class.

D: -; J: TRBJ1-5; size: -; V: TRBV4-1; DNA: TGCGCCAGCAGCCAAGGGGACAACCAAATCCAGCCCCAGCATTTT; CDR3: CASSQGDNQIQPQHF
D: TRBD2; J: TRBJ2-4; size: few; V: TRBV4-3; DNA: TGCGCCAGCAGCCAAGGACTAGCGCTAGCCAAAAACATTCAGTACTTC; CDR3: CASSQGLALAKNIQYF
D: -; J: TRBJ2-2; size: -; V: TRBV6-1; DNA: TGTGCCAGCAGAACCCGCCCTGGGGGAGTGACGACCGGGGAGCTGTTTTTT; CDR3: CASRTRPGGVTTGELFF
D: -; J: TRBJ1-1; size: -; V: TRBV7-8; DNA: TGTGCCAGCAGCTTAGGGGAGGGGCCGAACACTGAAGCTTTCTTT; CDR3: CASSLGEGPNTEAFF
D: -; J: TRBJ2-5; size: few; V: TRBV20-1; DNA: TGCAGTGCTAGGACGGTTCAGGGAGTACAAGAGACCCAGTACTTC; CDR3: CSARTVQGVQETQYF
D: TRBD2; J: TRBJ2-5; size: -; V: TRBV7-2; DNA: TGTGCCAGCAGCCCTGGAGGGACTAGGCAAGAGACCCAGTACTTC; CDR3: CASSPGGTRQETQYF
D: TRBD1; J: TRBJ1-1; size: -; V: TRBV24-1; DNA: TGTGCCACCAGTGCCAGGGGGCACACTGAAGCTTTCTTT; CDR3: CATSARGHTEAFF
D: TRBD1; J: TRBJ1-4; size: -; V: TRBV12-5; DNA: TGTGCTAGTGGTTTGGTGCTCGGCAGGGGGGTTGAAAAACTGTTTTTT; CDR3: CASGLVLGRGVEKLFF
D: -; J: TRBJ2-1; size: -; V: TRBV19; DNA: TGTGCCAGTAGTCCACACGAAGCCCAATACAATGAGCAGTTCTTC; CDR3: CASSPHEAQYNEQFF
D: -; J: TRBJ1-1; size: few; V: TRBV7-9; DNA: TGTGCCAGCAGCTTCGGTGGCGTGAACACTGAAGCTTTCTTT; CDR3: CASSFGGVNTEAFF
D: TRBD2; J: TRBJ2-7; size: many; V: TRBV7-2; DNA: TGTGCCAGCAGCCCTAGTAGGTTGACTAGCGCGTTAACGGGGGAGCAGTACTTC; CDR3: CASSPSRLTSALTGEQYF
D: TRBD1; J: TRBJ1-4; size: many; V: TRBV7-2; DNA: TGTGCCAGCAGCTTAGCGGTGGACAGGGCCAACGAAAAACTGTTTTTT; CDR3: CASSLAVDRANEKLFF
D: TRBD2; J: TRBJ2-5; size: -; V: TRBV7-2; DNA: TGTGCCAGCAGCTTAGTAGGTACCAGCGGGAGGTCTCAAGAGACCCAGTACTTC; CDR3: CASSLVGTSGRSQETQYF
D: -; J: TRBJ2-5; size: few; V: TRBV7-2; DNA: TGTGCCAGCAGCTCCCCTGGGGGAGAGACCCAGTACTTC; CDR3: CASSSPGGETQYF
D: -; J: TRBJ1-2; size: -; V: TRBV23-1; DNA: TGCGCCAGCAGTCAACCCGGACAGATATATGGCTACACCTTC; CDR3: CASSQPGQIYGYTF
D: -; J: TRBJ2-5; size: -; V: TRBV25-1; DNA: TGTGCCAGCAGTGGCCCCGTACAAGAGACCCAGTACTTC; CDR3: CASSGPVQETQYF
D: -; J: TRBJ2-3; size: -; V: TRBV7-2; DNA: TGTGCCAGCAGCGCGCAACCGGGACTCGGGACGGGAGATACGCAGTATTTT; CDR3: CASSAQPGLGTGDTQYF
D: TRBD2; J: TRBJ2-2; size: -; V: TRBV7-8; DNA: TGTGCCAGCAGCCAACGTGGGACTAGCGGGAGCACCGGGGAGCTGTTTTTT; CDR3: CASSQRGTSGSTGELFF
D: -; J: TRBJ2-1; size: -; V: TRBV3-1; DNA: TGTGCCAGCAGCCAAGATGAGGGTAAAAGTGAGCAGTTCTTC; CDR3: CASSQDEGKSEQFF
D: TRBD1; J: TRBJ1-2; size: -; V: TRBV10-3; DNA: TGTGCCATCAGTGAGTCCGAGACAGGGAATGGCTACACCTTC; CDR3: CAISESETGNGYTF
D: -; J: TRBJ2-2; size: few; V: TRBV7-2; DNA: TGTGCCAGCAGCTTAAAGGGAATAAGGGTGAAGCTGTTTTTT; CDR3: CASSLKGIRVKLFF
D: -; J: TRBJ2-1; size: -; V: TRBV7-2; DNA: TGTGCCAGCAGTTCTAGGGGGGCTAGGGGGCTGAGTGAGCAGTTCTTC; CDR3: CASSSRGARGLSEQFF
D: TRBD2; J: TRBJ2-1; size: -; V: TRBV19; DNA: TGTGCCAGTAGTATTGTCCATAGCGGGTACAATGAGCAGTTCTTC; CDR3: CASSIVHSGYNEQFF
D: -; J: TRBJ2-3; size: -; V: TRBV19; DNA: TGTGCCAGTAGTATTGTTCCGGCAGATACGCAGTATTTT; CDR3: CASSIVPADTQYF
D: TRBD2; J: TRBJ2-1; size: -; V: TRBV4-1; DNA: TGCGCCAGCAGCCAGACAAAATACCGACTAGCGGGTATCAATGAGCAGTTCTTC; CDR3: CASSQTKYRLAGINEQFF
D: -; J: TRBJ2-1; size: many; V: TRBV12-3/TRBV12-4; DNA: TGTGCCAGCAGCTTAAGGGGCGGCTCCTACAATGAGCAGTTCTTC; CDR3: CASSLRGGSYNEQFF
D: -; J: TRBJ2-1; size: many; V: TRBV7-2; DNA: TGTGCCAGCAGCTTATCAGGGGTTATCTACAATGAGCAGTTCTTC; CDR3: CASSLSGVIYNEQFF
D: TRBD1; J: TRBJ2-7; size: -; V: TRBV28; DNA: TGTGCCAGCAGTAGGGGACAGGGCCCCACGAGCGAGCAGTACTTC; CDR3: CASSRGQGPTSEQYF
D: TRBD2; J: TRBJ2-5; size: -; V: TRBV18; DNA: TGTGCCAGCTCCGCAAGCGGGAGTGAGACCCAGTACTTC; CDR3: CASSASGSETQYF
D: -; J: TRBJ2-1; size: -; V: TRBV6-2/TRBV6-3; DNA: TGTGCCAGCAGTTGGACTTTCCGAAGCTCCTACAATGAGCAGTTCTTC; CDR3: CASSWTFRSSYNEQFF
D: TRBD1; J: TRBJ1-1; size: once; V: TRBV12-3/TRBV12-4; DNA: TGTGCCAGCACCCCAGGGGGCCCGAACACTGAAGCTTTCTTT; CDR3: CASTPGGPNTEAFF
D: -; J: TRBJ2-7; size: -; V: TRBV27; DNA: TGTGCCAGCAGTTTAGGCCGGTTTTTCTACGAGCAGTACTTC; CDR3: CASSLGRFFYEQYF
D: TRBD2; J: TRBJ2-1; size: -; V: TRBV2; DNA: TGTGCCAGCAGTGTACTAGCGGGGAGCAATGAGCAGTTCTTC; CDR3: CASSVLAGSNEQFF
D: -; J: TRBJ2-3; size: few; V: TRBV7-3; DNA: TGTGCCAGCAGCTCGCTAGGTACCACCACAGATACGCAGTATTTT; CDR3: CASSSLGTTTDTQYF
D: -; J: TRBJ1-2; size: -; V: TRBV7-9; DNA: TGTGCCAGCAGCTTGCCTCCAACCCCAGACTATGGCTACACCTTC; CDR3: CASSLPPTPDYGYTF
D: TRBD1; J: TRBJ1-5; size: many; V: TRBV7-2; DNA: TGTGCCAGCAGCTCCTTCGGACAGGGGAATCAGCCCCAGCATTTT; CDR3: CASSSFGQGNQPQHF
D: -; J: TRBJ2-1; size: few; V: TRBV7-3; DNA: TGTGCCAGCAGCTTAATTTCCGGGAAGACGAATGAGCAGTTCTTC; CDR3: CASSLISGKTNEQFF
D: -; J: TRBJ1-5; size: few; V: TRBV10-3; DNA: TGTGCCATCAGTACTGACCGAAATCAGCCCCAGCATTTT; CDR3: CAISTDRNQPQHF
D: TRBD1; J: TRBJ1-1; size: -; V: TRBV20-1; DNA: TGCAGTGCTAGGACAGGGAACCAGAACACTGAAGCTTTCTTT; CDR3: CSARTGNQNTEAFF
D: -; J: TRBJ2-3; size: -; V: TRBV27; DNA: TGTGCCAGCAGTTTACAGGCGATCCCAGATACGCAGTATTTT; CDR3: CASSLQAIPDTQYF
D: TRBD2; J: TRBJ2-5; size: few; V: TRBV10-3; DNA: TGTGCCACCACCTCCGGGACTAGCGTCCAAGAGACCCAGTACTTC; CDR3: CATTSGTSVQETQYF
D: -; J: TRBJ1-5; size: few; V: TRBV19; DNA: TGTGCCAGCCATATACCGGAGGGAGGACAGCCCCAGCATTTT; CDR3: CASHIPEGGQPQHF
D: -; J: TRBJ2-3; size: -; V: TRBV28; DNA: TGTGCCAGCTCCGACCCTAGAGGGGGCACAGATACGCAGTATTTT; CDR3: CASSDPRGGTDTQYF
D: TRBD2; J: TRBJ2-2; size: once; V: TRBV7-8; DNA: TGTGCCAGCAGCCCGGGACTAGCGGGAGTCGTGGGGGAGCTGTTTTTT; CDR3: CASSPGLAGVVGELFF
D: -; J: TRBJ2-7; size: few; V: TRBV7-2; DNA: TGTGCCAGCAGCTTAGGGCCTTCGCGGGAGCAGTACTTC; CDR3: CASSLGPSREQYF
D: -; J: TRBJ2-2; size: -; V: TRBV5-1; DNA: TGCGCCAGCAGCGCAACCGGGACGAACACCGGGGAGCTGTTTTTT; CDR3: CASSATGTNTGELFF
D: -; J: TRBJ1-4; size: few; V: TRBV11-2; DNA: TGTGCCAGCAGCTTAGAATGGGATGCAACTAATGAAAAACTGTTTTTT; CDR3: CASSLEWDATNEKLFF
D: TRBD2; J: TRBJ2-3; size: -; V: TRBV6-2/TRBV6-3; DNA: TGTGCCAGCAGGCGACTAGCGGGAGTAGGAACGACAGATACGCAGTATTTT; CDR3: CASRRLAGVGTTDTQYF
D: -; J: TRBJ1-1; size: few; V: TRBV5-6; DNA: TGTGCCAGCAGCCTCCTCTCGTCCCAGGCGTCTCGCGCTGAAGCTTTCTTT; CDR3: CASSLLSSQASRAEAFF
D: TRBD2; J: TRBJ2-5; size: few; V: TRBV7-9; DNA: TGTGCCAGCAGCTTAGCTAGCGGGAAATTCGAGACCCAGTACTTC; CDR3: CASSLASGKFETQYF
D: -; J: TRBJ2-3; size: few; V: TRBV20-1; DNA: TGCAGTGCTAGAGATCTCGCGGCGGCAGATACGCAGTATTTT; CDR3: CSARDLAAADTQYF
D: TRBD2; J: TRBJ2-5; size: many; V: TRBV12-3/TRBV12-4; DNA: TGTGCCAGCAGTTCCGGGAGGCGGGAGACCCAGTACTTC; CDR3: CASSSGRRETQYF
D: -; J: TRBJ2-2; size: -; V: TRBV7-9; DNA: TGTGCCAGCAGCTTATATTCGTTGATCGGGGAGCTGTTTTTT; CDR3: CASSLYSLIGELFF
D: -; J: TRBJ2-5; size: -; V: TRBV7-2; DNA: TGTGCCAGCAGCCGACCGGGAATCCAAGAGACCCAGTACTTC; CDR3: CASSRPGIQETQYF
D: -; J: TRBJ1-1; size: -; V: TRBV7-9; DNA: TGTGCCAGCAGCTTAGATAGGACAGCGAACACTGAAGCTTTCTTT; CDR3: CASSLDRTANTEAFF
D: TRBD1; J: TRBJ1-2; size: few; V: TRBV28; DNA: TGTGCCAGCAGTTTATCCCTTCCGGGACAGGGGGCTAATGGCTACACCTTC; CDR3: CASSLSLPGQGANGYTF
D: -; J: TRBJ2-5; size: -; V: TRBV20-1; DNA: TGCAGTGCTCATACAGGGTGGGAGCAAGAGACCCAGTACTTC; CDR3: CSAHTGWEQETQYF